This T cell receptor (beta chain) is from a study of blood T cell repertoires in COVID-19. Under the authors' procedure: Reference gene primer amplification in the assay estimated nucleated cell counts. Repertoires were generated with immunoSEQ multiplex PCR, while TCRdb's copy carries only in-frame clones and drops some. The DNA gave D and trimming, while V, J and clone size come from that table. The table has about 260,000 clones, roughly nine tenths seen once. The germline V and J ends were trimmed by 1 base and 3 bases, with 5 bases remaining between them. The V gene's germline CDR1 is SGHRS and CDR2 YFSETQ. The CDR3 is 12 residues long.

The TCR was taken from a man aged 35 to 55 who had recovered from COVID-19. The chain combines TRBV5-1 with TRBJ2-7, with D possibly matching TRBD1 (5 bases). Material for sequencing was peripheral blood. The CDR3 coding sequence is TGCGCCAGCAGCTTGAGGGGCTACGAGCAGTACTTC. Protein product: CASSLRGYEQYF.